This TCR beta chain was captured in a study of blood T cell repertoires in COVID-19. Which cohort a participant joined came from the clinical history participants gave. Symptom resolution, clearance, or two negative PCRs marked donors in Cohort 3 as recovered. The CDR3 spans 13 residues. Per germline, CDR1 WSHSY and CDR2 SAAADI. V dropped 0 bases and J dropped 13 bases, with 13 bases sitting between them. Some clones are missing from TCRdb's copy, which holds only in-frame ones; the method was immunoSEQ multiplex PCR. The sample yields about 280,000 clones, 89% seen once. The V call is TRBV10-2, the J call TRBJ1-5; D not resolved. Sequencing was done on a sample of PBMCs or T cells enriched from blood (not recorded which). The source of this sequence is a woman aged 55-70 years who had recovered from COVID-19. The CDR3 nucleotides are TGCGCCAGCAGTGAGTCGGTGGCAACAATACAGCATTTT. Translated: CASSESVATIQHF.